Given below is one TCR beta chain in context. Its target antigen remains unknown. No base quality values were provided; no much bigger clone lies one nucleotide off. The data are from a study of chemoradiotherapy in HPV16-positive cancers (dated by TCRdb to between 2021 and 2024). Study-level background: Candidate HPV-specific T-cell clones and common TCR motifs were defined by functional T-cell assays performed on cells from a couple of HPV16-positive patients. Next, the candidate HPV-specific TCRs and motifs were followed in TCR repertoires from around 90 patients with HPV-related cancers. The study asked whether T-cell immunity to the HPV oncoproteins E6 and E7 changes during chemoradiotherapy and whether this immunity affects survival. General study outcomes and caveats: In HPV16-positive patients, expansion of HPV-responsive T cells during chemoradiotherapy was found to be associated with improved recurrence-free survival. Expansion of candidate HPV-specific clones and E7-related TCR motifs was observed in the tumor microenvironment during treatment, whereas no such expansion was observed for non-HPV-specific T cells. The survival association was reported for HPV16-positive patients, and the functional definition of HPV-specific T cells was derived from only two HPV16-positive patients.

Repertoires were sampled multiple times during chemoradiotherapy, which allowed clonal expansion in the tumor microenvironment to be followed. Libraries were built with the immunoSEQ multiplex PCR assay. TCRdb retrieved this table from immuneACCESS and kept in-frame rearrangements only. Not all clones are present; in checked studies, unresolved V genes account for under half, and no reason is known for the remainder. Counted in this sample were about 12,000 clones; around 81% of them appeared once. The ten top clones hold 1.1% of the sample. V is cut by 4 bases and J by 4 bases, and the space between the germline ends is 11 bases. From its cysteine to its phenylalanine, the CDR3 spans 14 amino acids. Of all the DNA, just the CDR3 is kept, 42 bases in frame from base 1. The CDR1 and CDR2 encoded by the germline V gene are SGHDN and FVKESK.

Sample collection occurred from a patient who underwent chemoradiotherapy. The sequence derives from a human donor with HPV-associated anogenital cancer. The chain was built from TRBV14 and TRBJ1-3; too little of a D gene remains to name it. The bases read TGTGCCAGCAGCCGCTCCCGGGCGGGAAACACCATATATTTT. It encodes CASSRSRAGNTIYF.